The next 5 T cell receptor beta chains were all read from a single sample in a study of identical twins. TCRdb redid the calling of the 5' RACE reads with MiXCR, one entry per CDR3 protein. The sample shows around 370,000 distinct CDR3 sequences, 8.5% to 10% of them seen only once. The sample was naive T cells sorted from blood. These receptors were taken from a woman in her fifties or sixties in good health.

The table lists this clonotype with many counts. V is TRBV15 and J is TRBJ2-3, with D possibly TRBD1 on 5 matching bases. Germline CDR1 is LNHNV and CDR2 is YYDKDF (reference sequence). V was clipped by 1 base and J by 14 bases, with 10 bases between them. The CDR3 runs 11 residues. CDR3 residues: CATSRGEGVYF. The CDR3 DNA reads as TGTGCCACCAGCAGAGGAGAAGGGGTGTATTTT.

This clonotype was counted many times. The CDR3 protein is CASNLAGSSYNEQFF. The CDR3 region has the DNA TGTGCCAGCAATCTAGCGGGAAGCTCCTACAATGAGCAGTTCTTC. The chain has TRBV12-3 or TRBV12-4 and TRBJ2-1, with 9 positions matching TRBD2. This CDR3 contains 15 residues. Losses at the gene ends were 7 bases for V and 0 bases for J; bases not matched to a gene: 4.

V usage is TRBV24-1 and J usage is TRBJ1-2; D gene ambiguous. This CDR3 region has 17 residues. Trimming took 0 bases from V and 3 from J, leaving 16 bases between them. Germline CDR1 and CDR2: KGHDR and SFDVKD. This chain's CDR3 is CATSDLRGQPTHYGYTF. The CDR3 bases are TGTGCCACCAGTGATTTGAGAGGGCAGCCAACTCACTATGGCTACACCTTC.

The chain uses TRBV11-2 and TRBJ2-2; D gene uncertain. This CDR3 comprises 12 residues. V gave up 8 bases and J gave up 5 bases, with 9 bases separating them. Looked up from germline, CDR1 is SGHAT and CDR2 is FQNNGV. The CDR3 here is CASGERTGELFF. The CDR3 DNA reads as TGTGCCAGCGGTGAAAGGACCGGGGAGCTGTTTTTT.

The chain joins TRBV6-2 or TRBV6-3 to TRBJ2-1, with 9 nucleotides matching TRBD2. The germline gives CDR1 MNHEY, CDR2 SVGEGT. V lost 4 bases, J lost 8 bases, and 9 bases stayed unmatched. This CDR3 is built from 15 residues. CDR3 coding DNA: TGTGCCAGCAGTTTCCTTAGCGGGAGTAGCGATGAGCAGTTCTTC. It yields the protein CASSFLSGSSDEQFF.